This T cell receptor (beta chain) was documented in a study of T cell responses to AZD1222 COVID-19 vaccine. In the study overall: Pooled samples include second doses given at about 4 or 12 weeks. Findings of the study overall: Repertoire sampling happened only post peak T cell response. Vaccine-related CD4 TCRs covered spike, predominating at 160-218 and 743-854.

As to this clone: Antigen unknown.

The V end lost 4 bases, the J end lost 8 bases, and 8 bases lay between the germline ends. Per germline, CDR1 MNHEY and CDR2 SVGEGT. There are 12 residues in the CDR3. Data came from immunoSEQ multiplex PCR; TCRdb stores just in-frame clones and leaves some out. The data contain about 130,000 clones, approximately 83% of them singletons. Specimen: peripheral blood, collected on day 0 of AZD1222 vaccination. The source of this sequence is an adult in good health. The V and J genes are TRBV6-2 or TRBV6-3 and TRBJ1-4; D not resolved. Here the CDR3 DNA reads TGTGCCAGCAGTTTTAATCGCGAAAAACTGTTTTTT. Its translation is CASSFNREKLFF.